This entry lists 19 T cell receptor beta chains sequenced from one sample in a study of blood T cell repertoires in COVID-19. Sequencing used immunoSEQ multiplex PCR; TCRdb keeps in-frame clones, though not all of them. The sample shows 250,000 or so clones, 70% to 90% of them seen only once. The sequenced sample consisted of peripheral blood. The receptors originated from a man aged 18-30 years with active or convalescent COVID-19.

The CDR3, as DNA: TGTGCCAGCAGCCCTCGGACAGGGACCTATAATTCACCCCTCCACTTT. It specifies CASSPRTGTYNSPLHF. The chain carries TRBV7-8 and TRBJ1-6, with 8 positions matching TRBD1. The CDR3 length is 16 residues. Per the germline V gene, CDR1 is SGHVS and CDR2 is FQNEAQ. V dropped 5 bases and J dropped 2; count of bases not matched to a gene: 5.

This chain connects TRBV6-4 to TRBJ1-2; weak D call: TRBD1 (6 bases). The CDR3 contains 17 residues. V dropped 0 bases and J dropped 8 bases, with 22 bases sitting between them. CDR1 MRHNA and CDR2 SNTAGT come from the germline V gene. CDR3 loop: CASSDSWDMAASGGYTF. CDR3 DNA: TGTGCCAGCAGTGACTCGTGGGACATGGCCGCTTCCGGGGGCTACACCTTC.

This chain uses TRBV15 with TRBJ2-7, with TRBD2 matching 16 bases. Germline trimming cut 2 bases from V and 7 bases from J; bases unmatched to any gene: 5. This CDR3 comprises 16 residues. The germline gives CDR1 LNHNV, CDR2 YYDKDF (reference sequence). CDR3 region: CATSRKGLAGGTEQYF. CDR3 bases: TGTGCCACCAGCAGAAAGGGACTAGCGGGAGGGACTGAGCAGTACTTC.

The CDR3 sequence is CASSQDYRNVGGPNEQYF. In DNA form, the CDR3 reads TGCGCCAGCAGCCAAGACTACCGGAATGTAGGGGGCCCCAACGAGCAGTACTTC. The chain uses TRBV4-3 and TRBJ2-7, with TRBD1 matching over 7 bases. Germline loops: CDR1 LGHNA, CDR2 YSLEER. Trimming removed 0 bases from V and 5 bases from J; junction bases left unmatched: 16. This CDR3 is 18 amino acids long.

This clone was seen a single time. J is TRBJ1-5 and V is TRBV5-8; D is unresolved. Germline V CDR1 and CDR2: SGHTS, YDEGEE. This CDR3 contains 16 residues. Trimming took off 0 bases at V and 2 bases at J, with 12 bases between the two ends. The CDR3 sequence: CASSLGVHGGNQPQHF. CDR3 DNA sequence: TGTGCCAGCAGCTTGGGAGTCCACGGGGGCAATCAGCCCCAGCATTTT.

This clone was observed a handful of times. V and J are TRBV7-2 and TRBJ1-3, with a weak D call TRBD1 (6 bases). This CDR3 contains 17 residues. From germline, CDR1 is SGHTA and CDR2 FQGNSA. With 5 bases removed from V and 0 bases from J, the gap between germline ends came to 17 bases. CDR3 nucleotide sequence: TGTGCCAGCAGCCCCTGGACAGACTTCACCTCTGGAAACACCATATATTTT. Its translation: CASSPWTDFTSGNTIYF.

This clone was detected only once. V usage is TRBV2 and J usage is TRBJ1-5; D is perhaps TRBD1 (6 bases). V dropped 2 bases and J dropped 5 bases, with 13 bases sitting between them. Germline CDR1 reads SNHLY; CDR2 reads FYNNEI. CDR3 length: 15 amino acids. CDR3 sequence reads: CASSEYRANDQPQHF. The CDR3 region has the DNA TGTGCCAGCAGTGAATACAGGGCAAACGATCAGCCCCAGCATTTT.

A single count supports this clone. V gene TRBV27 combines with J gene TRBJ1-2; TRBD1 matches 9 bases. With V trimmed by 6 bases and J by 9 bases, 17 bases remained unmatched. The CDR3 contains 16 residues. In germline, CDR1 is MNHEY, CDR2 SMNVEV (reference sequence). CDR3 region: CASSHRDRAADISYTF. The CDR3 nucleotides are TGTGCCAGCAGCCACCGGGACAGGGCGGCGGACATCAGCTACACCTTC.

This chain joins TRBV30 and TRBJ1-4; tentative D call: TRBD1 (5 bases). V was clipped by 2 bases and J by 8 bases, with 15 bases between them. The CDR3 runs 14 residues. Per germline, CDR1 GTSNPN and CDR2 SVGIG (reference sequence). The CDR3, as DNA: TGTGCCTGGAGTAACCAGGGTACCCGCGAAAAACTGTTTTTT. Its translation: CAWSNQGTREKLFF.

This sequence joins TRBV3-1 (or the pseudogene TRBV3-2) and TRBJ2-7, with 10 nucleotides matching TRBD1. The junction had 1 base not matched to a gene; V was cut back by 0 bases and J by 2 bases. The CDR3 runs to 15 residues. Germline V lookup: CDR1 LGHDT, CDR2 YNNKEL (reference sequence). DNA for the CDR3: TGTGCCAGCAGCCAAGAGGGACAGGGGACCTACGAGCAGTACTTC. Translating it yields CASSQEGQGTYEQYF.

The chain carries TRBV28 and TRBJ1-1; weak D call: TRBD1 (6 bases). Per the germline V gene, CDR1 is MDHEN and CDR2 is SYDVKM. The CDR3 runs to 12 residues. V shed 9 bases and J shed 5 bases, with 13 bases lying between them. DNA for the CDR3: TGTGCCAGTCAGACAGGTAGGACTGAAGCTTTCTTT. Encoded protein: CASQTGRTEAFF. Drawing the rest from reference TRBV28 and TRBJ1-1, the complete variable domain is DVKVTQSSRYLVKRTGEKVFLECVQDMDHENMFWYRQDPGLGLRLIYFSYDVKMKEKGDIPEGYSVSREKKERFSLILESASTNQTSMYLCASQTGRTEAFFGQGTRLTVV.

V is TRBV30 and J is TRBJ1-3; 9 bases are shared with TRBD1. The CDR3 is 15 residues long. The V segment lost 0 bases and the J segment 4 bases; nucleotides outside the gene matches: 4. In germline, CDR1 is GTSNPN, CDR2 SVGIG (reference sequence). The DNA of the CDR3 is TGTGCCTGGAGTGTCTTACAGGGGGCAGGAAACACCATATATTTT. Encoded protein: CAWSVLQGAGNTIYF.

The J gene is TRBJ1-5, the V gene TRBV19; TRBD1 agrees at 7 bases. Germline loops: CDR1 LNHDA, CDR2 SQIVND (reference sequence). The ends lost 5 bases at V and 6 bases at J; junction bases unmatched: 4. This CDR3 is 13 amino acids long. The CDR3 DNA sequence: TGTGCCAGTAGTGCACAGGGGAGTCAGCCCCAGCATTTT. This translates into CASSAQGSQPQHF.

This clone was seen a single time. This chain links TRBV24-1 with TRBJ2-1, with 9 nucleotides matching TRBD2. The germline CDR1 and CDR2 sequences are KGHDR and SFDVKD. V was pared by 4 bases and J by 1 base, with 4 bases of the junction left unmatched. The CDR3 sequence is 16 residues long. CDR3 region: CATSEPTSGSYNEQFF. The CDR3 DNA is TGTGCCACCAGTGAGCCAACTAGCGGGTCCTACAATGAGCAGTTCTTC.

V is TRBV28 and J is TRBJ1-2; D is undetermined. The length of the CDR3 is 16 residues. CDR1 and CDR2 from the germline V gene are MDHEN and SYDVKM. Trimming left V 7 bases short and J 7 bases short, with 25 bases between. CDR3 DNA sequence: TGTGCCAGCATCTATGGGTCGGGGAGCAAGTTAGGTGGCTACACCTTC. Protein product: CASIYGSGSKLGGYTF.

The V call is TRBV6-5, the J call TRBJ1-6; TRBD1 matches at 8 bases. CDR1 and CDR2 from the germline V gene are MNHEY and SVGAGI. The CDR3 loop spans 13 amino acids. Unmatched junction bases numbered 6, after V lost 6 bases and J lost 11 bases. CDR3 nucleotide sequence: TGTGCCAGCAGCCGACTACAGGGGGCACCCCTCCACTTT. This sequence encodes CASSRLQGAPLHF.

The table lists this clone with a few counts. This sequence joins TRBV2 and TRBJ1-4, with 7 bases matching TRBD1. Germline CDR1 reads SNHLY; CDR2 reads FYNNEI. V trimming: 6 bases; J trimming: 4 bases; junction bases outside the gene matches: 8. The CDR3 spans 15 residues. CDR3 bases: TGTGCCAGCAGCGAAACAGGGGCAGATAATGAAAAACTGTTTTTT. Translation: CASSETGADNEKLFF.

The V and J genes are TRBV11-2 and TRBJ1-1; D remains ambiguous. The germline V and J ends were trimmed by 0 bases and 5 bases, with 7 bases remaining between them. This CDR3 region has 13 residues. Germline CDR1 and CDR2: SGHAT and FQNNGV. The CDR3 DNA reads TGTGCCAGCAGCTTAGATCGACAAACTGAAGCTTTCTTT. Amino acids: CASSLDRQTEAFF.

The gene calls are TRBV19 and TRBJ1-5; maybe TRBD1 (6 bases). The CDR3 is 14 amino acids. V was clipped by 8 bases and J by 2 bases, with 13 bases between them. CDR1 LNHDA and CDR2 SQIVND come from the germline V gene (reference sequence). CDR3 sequence reads: CASQTGFGNQPQHF. The CDR3 coding sequence is TGTGCCAGTCAAACAGGGTTCGGCAATCAGCCCCAGCATTTT.